Here is one T cell receptor (beta chain) with its context. CDR1 and CDR2 (germline): KGHDR, SFDVKD. J was trimmed by 2 bases and V by 7 bases; bases with no gene match: 8. This CDR3 is 16 amino acids long. TCRdb re-analysed the RT-PCR reads in MiXCR, keeping a single row per CDR3 protein. This sample has almost 700,000 distinct CDR3 sequences, with about 14% found just once. The rearrangement links TRBV24-1 to TRBJ2-3, with 10 positions matching TRBD2. The sequencing sample was made of memory CD4+ T cells from blood. The clonotype comes from a female donor in good health, serving as a healthy control. CDR3 residues: CATSALGLAATDTQYF. The CDR3 DNA is TGTGCCACCAGCGCCCTCGGACTAGCGGCCACAGATACGCAGTATTTT.